The 31 T cell receptor beta chains presented below share a single source sample, sequenced in a study of tumor-infiltrating lymphocytes in primary liver carcinoma (dated by TCRdb to 2015 to 2018). Total RNA and DNA were co-extracted from around 20-30 mg of bulk tissue with the AllPrep DNA/RNA mini kit, without cell sorting. TCRdb shows the sequencer as Illumina HiSeq 2500. A constant-region primer and ProtoScript II reverse transcriptase were used to reverse-transcribe TCRbeta-specific cDNA from about 530 ng total RNA. Three nested multiplex PCR rounds, following a slightly modified ARM-PCR procedure, were used to build the TCRbeta libraries. Each of the first two PCR rounds ran for approximately 10 cycles using multiplex TRBV1-TRBV30 forward primers together with a Cbeta reverse primer. In-frame beta chains were kept once TCRdb had trimmed the public reads at Q25 with fastp and called clones with MiXCR. Merged by CDR3 protein, the rows form single entries marked with the most common genes and DNA. The sample profile shows 80,000 or so distinct CDR3 sequences; about 64% of them were found once. The ten largest clones capture around 15% of the sample.

Sequencing was done on a sample of liver tumor tissue from sampling region 4. Per the publication, the cell subset or site label means: tumor region T4, right-lateral pole. These receptors were collected from a woman aged 55 to 70 with primary liver carcinoma and hepatitis B virus infection.

V usage is TRBV15 and J usage is TRBJ1-4, with a tentative D call TRBD1 (6 bases). V gave up 11 bases and J gave up 6 bases, with 22 bases separating them. CDR3 length: 15 amino acids. Germline V gene data show CDR1 as LNHNV and CDR2 as YYDKDF (reference sequence). As DNA, the CDR3 is TGTGCCGACAGCAGAGTCCACAGGGACGATGAAAAACTGTTTTTT. Translation: CADSRVHRDDEKLFF.

The chain carries TRBV28 and TRBJ2-7, with 10 bases lining up with TRBD1. The CDR3 covers 15 residues. CDR1 and CDR2 (germline): MDHEN, SYDVKM. V was pared by 10 bases and J by 5 bases, with 14 bases of the junction left unmatched. DNA of the CDR3: TGTGCCAACATGGCCCCCAGGACAGGGGGGAACGAGCAGTACTTC. Amino acids: CANMAPRTGGNEQYF.

This chain joins TRBV20-1 and TRBJ1-1, with a possible D match to TRBD1 (5 bases). The germline gives CDR1 DFQATT, CDR2 SNEGSKA (reference sequence). V was trimmed by 5 bases and J by 6 bases, leaving 16 bases between them. The length of the CDR3 is 13 residues. The CDR3 region is CSAYPGFDAEAFF. CDR3 bases: TGCAGTGCTTATCCAGGGTTCGACGCTGAAGCTTTCTTT.

Concerning this clonotype: One end of the junction does not line up with germline, which may come from a read error. This rearrangement joins TRBV12-3 or TRBV12-4 to TRBJ1-3; tentatively, D is TRBD1 (5 bases). The CDR3 covers 16 residues. The CDR3: CASSFPRVRKGNTIYF. The CDR3 DNA reads as TGTGCCAGTAGTTTCCCCAGGGTCAGGAAGGGAAACACCATATATTTT.

The chain couples TRBV5-4 to TRBJ2-1; possibly TRBD2 for D (5 bases). Per germline, CDR1 SGHNT and CDR2 YYREEE (reference sequence). The CDR3 is made up of 14 amino acids. V dropped 5 bases and J dropped 1 base, with 10 bases sitting between them. CDR3 DNA sequence: TGTGCCAGCAGAGGGAGTAGTTCCTACAATGAGCAGTTCTTC. Protein product: CASRGSSSYNEQFF.

J is TRBJ2-3 and V is TRBV11-2, with D unresolved. In germline, CDR1 is SGHAT, CDR2 FQNNGV. This CDR3 region has 14 residues. V was shortened by 0 bases and J by 5 bases, with 9 bases between the two germline ends. CDR3 nucleotide sequence: TGTGCCAGCAGCTTAGACATGGAGATAGATACGCAGTATTTT. It codes for CASSLDMEIDTQYF.

Concerning this clonotype: Sequence at one end of the junction differs from germline and may be a read error. The rearrangement uses TRBV6-1 and TRBJ2-1; 8 bases are shared with TRBD1. In germline, CDR1 is MNHNS, CDR2 SASEGT. This CDR3 has 14 residues. The CDR3 bases are TGTGCCACCAGTGAGCAACAGGGGGTTTCTGAGCACTTCTTC. Protein sequence: CATSEQQGVSEHFF.

By sample share, this clonotype is medium-sized. CDR3 protein: CASSLHRGRTYTDTQYF. DNA for the CDR3: TGTGCCAGCAGCCTTCACAGGGGGCGAACCTATACAGATACGCAGTATTTT. V and J are TRBV11-2 and TRBJ2-3, with 9 bases fitting TRBD1. Germline V gene sequence: CDR1 SGHAT, CDR2 FQNNGV. The CDR3 totals 17 residues. V was pared by 5 bases and J by 3 bases, with 12 bases of the junction left unmatched.

This clonotype has at least ten counts. This chain connects TRBV6-6 to TRBJ2-7; unclear D gene. Trimming removed 5 bases from V and 3 bases from J, with 14 bases in between. The V gene's germline CDR1 is MNHNY and CDR2 SVGAGI (reference sequence). The CDR3 is made up of 14 amino acids. The CDR3 is CASSSNQVNYEQYF. DNA for the CDR3: TGTGCCAGCAGTAGCAACCAGGTGAACTACGAGCAGTACTTC.

On this clonotype: A junction end diverges from the germline sequence, so it may reflect a read error. The chain is built from TRBV11-2 and TRBJ1-4; weak D call: TRBD1 (5 bases). In germline, CDR1 is SGHAT, CDR2 FQNNGV. The CDR3 is 15 amino acids. CDR3 in DNA: TGTGCCAGCAGCTTCAGGCGTGGGACTAATGGAAAACTGTTTTTT. Amino acids: CASSFRRGTNGKLFF. Drawing the rest from reference TRBV11-2 and TRBJ1-4, the complete variable domain is EAGVAQSPRYKIIEKRQSVAFWCNPISGHATLYWYQQILGQGPKLLIQFQNNGVVDDSQLPKDRFSAERLKGVDSTLKIQPAKLEDSAVYLCASSFRRGTNGKLFFGSGTQLSVL.

The V call is TRBV11-2, the J call TRBJ1-3; 9 positions match TRBD1. The CDR3 has 19 residues. Germline V gene sequence: CDR1 SGHAT, CDR2 FQNNGV. V lost 7 bases and J lost 1; bases outside the gene matches: 17. CDR3 region: CASTSRPDRGAYSGNTIYF. CDR3 nucleotides: TGTGCCAGCACCTCACGCCCGGACAGGGGAGCATATTCTGGAAACACCATATATTTT.

In its sample, this clonotype is medium-sized. The rearrangement joins TRBV11-2 to TRBJ2-5; D possibly matches TRBD1 or TRBD2 (5 bases each). CDR1 is SGHAT, CDR2 FQNNGV, per germline. There are 14 residues in the CDR3. V dropped 5 bases and J dropped 4 bases, with 14 bases sitting between them. The CDR3 spells CASSPPGTLETQYF. DNA of the CDR3: TGTGCCAGCAGCCCGCCCGGGACGTTAGAGACCCAGTACTTC.

This rearrangement joins TRBV6-5 to TRBJ1-6; D gene ambiguous. CDR1 is MNHEY and CDR2 is SVGAGI in the germline V gene. CDR3 length: 15 residues. V lost 7 bases and J lost 9, with 19 bases in between. This chain's CDR3 is CASNSDKPSFSPLHF. The DNA of the CDR3 is TGTGCCAGCAATTCGGATAAGCCTTCCTTTTCACCCCTCCACTTT.

Comment on this clonotype: This is likely a read error, given that the CDR3 carries no conserved phenylalanine or tryptophan at its end. The chain carries TRBV6-1 and TRBJ1-6; no firm D call. Germline CDR1 MNHNS, CDR2 SASEGT. The CDR3 is made up of 15 amino acids. The CDR3 loop is CASCDGSSYNSPLHI. CDR3 sequence (DNA): TGCGCCAGCTGCGACGGTAGCTCCTATAATTCACCCCTCCACATT.

In regard to this clonotype: A junction boundary mismatches the germline segment, possibly from a read error. The rearrangement joins TRBV28 to TRBJ2-3; D call uncertain. The CDR3 consists of 12 residues. Germline loops: CDR1 MDHEN, CDR2 SYDVKM. The CDR3 reads CASSTITDTHYF. CDR3 DNA sequence: TGTGCCAGCAGTACGATAACAGATACGCACTACTTT.

This chain joins TRBV12-3 or TRBV12-4 and TRBJ1-5; 9 nucleotides align to TRBD1. The CDR3 covers 16 residues. CDR3 sequence: CAGNALGQGESQPQHF. Here the CDR3 DNA reads TGTGCTGGCAATGCTTTGGGACAGGGTGAAAGTCAGCCCCAGCATTTT.

This clonotype was seen just once. Because the CDR3 is missing its conserved closing phenylalanine or tryptophan, this is likely a read error. The J gene is TRBJ1-2, the V gene TRBV11-3; perhaps TRBD1 as D (6 bases). CDR3 length equals 17 residues. From germline, CDR1 is SGHNT and CDR2 YENEEA. V shed 4 bases and J shed 6 bases, with 24 bases lying between them. The CDR3 sequence: CASSSGLRGRVTDGYTL. The DNA for the CDR3 is TGTGCCAGCAGCTCTGGCCTCAGGGGCAGGGTAACTGATGGCTACACCTTA.

This clonotype was seen many times. This chain connects TRBV12-3 or TRBV12-4 to TRBJ2-1; D is possibly TRBD1 (7 bases). CDR3 size: 16 residues. Trimming left V 3 bases short and J 5 bases short, with 17 bases between. In DNA, the CDR3 is TGTGCCAGCAGTTTCAGGGGGGAGAGATTCGACAATGAGCAGTTCTTC. This sequence encodes CASSFRGERFDNEQFF.

This clonotype was found once. The chain carries TRBV18 and TRBJ2-2; 7 positions agree with TRBD2. The CDR3 has 16 amino acids. Losses at the gene ends were 2 bases for V and 0 bases for J; bases not matched to a gene: 3. Germline V gene sequence: CDR1 KGHSH, CDR2 LQKENI. The chain's CDR3 is CASSPSSGANTGELFF. The CDR3 DNA reads TGTGCCAGCTCACCATCTAGCGGAGCGAACACCGGGGAGCTGTTTTTT.

About this clonotype: Germline and junction disagree at one end, which may indicate a read error. As DNA, the CDR3 is TGTGTCAGCAGCCCTGGGCTAGCGGGAACTAACGGCGATGCGCAGTACTTT. It codes for CVSSPGLAGTNGDAQYF. The chain joins TRBV11-3 to TRBJ2-3, with 9 bases identical to TRBD2. Germline CDR1 reads SGHNT; CDR2 reads YENEEA. CDR3 length: 17 amino acids.

Remarks on this clonotype: Without the conserved terminal phenylalanine or tryptophan, this CDR3 likely stems from a read error. The genes are TRBV11-2 and TRBJ2-3; D might be TRBD2 (5 bases). CDR3 size: 14 residues. CDR1 and CDR2 (germline): SGHAT, FQNNGV. The CDR3 here is CASSLIGSTDTQYL. DNA of the CDR3: TGTGCCAGCAGCTTAATTGGGAGCACTGATACGCAGTATCTT.

Comment on this clonotype: The CDR3 carries no conserved terminal phenylalanine or tryptophan, so it likely arises from a read error. This chain connects TRBV10-1 to TRBJ2-2, with D possibly being TRBD2 (5 bases). The CDR3 spans 16 residues. Germline CDR1 WNHNN, CDR2 SYGVQD (reference sequence). The CDR3 nucleotides read TGCACCAGCAGTGAGCGGCCGGACTCCTACACCGGGGAGCTGTTTTGT. Residues: CTSSERPDSYTGELFC.

As for this clonotype: This sequence may be a read error, since a much larger clone differs from it by one base. This chain connects TRBV28 to TRBJ1-1, with TRBD1 identical over 7 bases. From germline, CDR1 is MDHEN and CDR2 SYDVKM. The V and J ends lost 6 bases and 6 bases, in that order; junction bases with no gene match: 13. This CDR3 is built from 15 residues. The CDR3 sequence is CASRARQGLDAEAFF. The CDR3 bases are TGTGCCAGCAGGGCTCGACAGGGATTGGACGCTGAAGCTTTCTTT. Looking up the rest from reference TRBV28 and TRBJ1-1 gives the full variable domain: DVKVTQSSRYLVKRTGEKVFLECVQDMDHENMFWYRQDPGLGLRLIYFSYDVKMKEKGDIPEGYSVSREKKERFSLILESASTNQTSMYLCASRARQGLDAEAFFGQGTRLTVV.

The genes are TRBV6-6 and TRBJ2-1; TRBD1 or TRBD2 may be the D gene (5 bases each). Germline CDR1 and CDR2: MNHNY and SVGAGI (reference sequence). Trimming shortened V by 6 bases and J by 7 bases, and 22 bases separated the two germline ends. The CDR3 has 16 amino acids. For the CDR3, the DNA is TGTGCCAGCAGCATGAGAGCAGGAGGCCAGGGTAATGAGCAGTTCTTC. Translated, it gives CASSMRAGGQGNEQFF.

This clonotype was counted once. The junction and the germline gene differ at one end; a read error may be behind it. The chain is built from TRBV6-1 and TRBJ2-2; TRBD2 is a possible D gene (5 bases). CDR3 length: 14 amino acids. Germline V lookup: CDR1 MNHNS, CDR2 SASEGT. CDR3: CASRRVRNTGELLF. The CDR3 DNA reads as TGTGCCAGCAGGCGGGTCAGGAACACCGGGGAGCTGCTTTTT.

For this clonotype: A read error is likely, as this CDR3 ends without the conserved phenylalanine or tryptophan. V gene TRBV11-3 combines with J gene TRBJ2-1; D ambiguous. Germline V gives CDR1 SGHNT, CDR2 YENEEA. The CDR3 is 14 residues long. The CDR3 loop reads CASSLDHVGNEQFS. CDR3 DNA sequence: TGTGCCAGCAGCTTAGATCACGTGGGCAATGAACAGTTCTCC.

This clonotype was detected ten times or more. The chain uses TRBV5-4 and TRBJ2-1; 9 positions agree with TRBD1. In germline, CDR1 is SGHNT, CDR2 YYREEE (reference sequence). The CDR3 runs 17 residues. V lost 5 bases to trimming and J lost 6 bases; unmatched junction nucleotides: 15. CDR3 in amino acids: CASRNTPGQGSRNEQFF. In DNA, the CDR3 is TGTGCCAGCAGAAACACACCGGGACAGGGTAGTCGCAATGAGCAGTTCTTC.

In the case of this clonotype: A read error may be the cause here, since a much bigger clone is one base away. V usage is TRBV28 and J usage is TRBJ1-5; 7 bases map to TRBD1. With 7 bases clipped from V and 3 bases from J, the junction kept 12 bases outside the gene matches. CDR1 is MDHEN, CDR2 SYDVKM, per germline. This CDR3 contains 16 residues. For the CDR3, the DNA is TGTGCCAGCAATTCAGCGAGGGGGCTAAACAATCAGCCCCAGCATTTT. Encoded protein: CASNSARGLNNQPQHF.

The chain recombines TRBV20-1 with TRBJ1-5; 9 bases match TRBD1. The V gene's germline CDR1 is DFQATT and CDR2 SNEGSKA (reference sequence). With 4 bases clipped from V and 7 bases from J, the junction kept 8 bases outside the gene matches. CDR3 length: 14 residues. The CDR3 loop is CSAILGQGDQPQHF. In DNA, the CDR3 is TGCAGTGCTATCCTGGGACAGGGAGACCAGCCCCAGCATTTT.

Concerning this clonotype itself: Because the CDR3 is missing its conserved closing phenylalanine or tryptophan, this is likely a read error. No DNA is shown, since the ends of the CDR3 on it are uncertain; the CDR3 is the one TCRdb lists. V and J are TRBV21-1 and TRBJ2-7; the DNA was not compared with TRBD2, the D call given in the table. TRBV21-1 counts as a pseudogene. The CDR3 adds up to 18 amino acids, both ends counted. The chain's CDR3 is CASSKAWTSGKMGYEQYL.

This chain uses TRBV5-5 with TRBJ2-5; either TRBD1 or TRBD2 may fit D (5 bases each). This CDR3 has 15 residues. V gave up 10 bases and J gave up 5 bases, with 24 bases separating them. Germline V CDR1 and CDR2: SGHKS, YYEKEE (reference sequence). In nucleotides, the CDR3 is TGTGCCGGTAGCTTCGGGGCCGGGAATGGCGAGACCCAGTACTTC. Its translation: CAGSFGAGNGETQYF.